The clone carrying this TCR beta chain has just one count. No antigen is known for it. TCRdb fed the reads into MiXCR, producing one record per CDR3 protein. The sample gives hundreds of thousands of distinct CDR3 sequences, less than 25% of which show up once; roughly 8% is in the top ten. Germline V CDR1 and CDR2: MNHEY, SVGEGT. The CDR3 sequence is 16 residues long. V dropped 2 bases and J dropped 1 base, with 13 bases sitting between them. The record originates from a study of T cell repertoires in cytomegalovirus infection. Findings and limits, study-wide: The response measured ex vivo was dominated by TCR beta clonotypes (HLA-C-restricted and CMV-specific). Public TCR beta family frequency separated CMV-and-HLA carriers, including in an independent cohort.

Input material: CD8+ T cells from PBMCs. The chain joins TRBV6-2 or TRBV6-3 to TRBJ2-3, with D possibly matching TRBD2 (5 bases). The TCR comes from a human donor in good health (CMV status not recorded). Some clones in this sample may be carry-over from other donors' samples. As DNA, the CDR3 is TGTGCCAGCAGTTACAGGGCTAGCTACCGCACAGATACGCAGTATTTT. It translates to CASSYRASYRTDTQYF.